This T cell receptor (beta chain) was captured in a study of Tregs in tolerant kidney transplant recipients. Germline values: CDR1 SGHTS, CDR2 YDEGEE. The CDR3 runs 14 residues. V was trimmed by 1 base and J by 0 bases, leaving 5 bases between them. Assay used: immunoSEQ multiplex PCR; TCRdb lists only in-frame clones, some missing. The profile shows roughly 250,000 clones, about four fifths of them singletons. This TCR came from a human donor in good health. The sequencing sample was made of CD4+ T cells from blood. V usage is TRBV5-8 and J usage is TRBJ1-5, with D uncertain. The CDR3 DNA follows: TGTGCCAGCAGCTTGATTAATAGCAATCAGCCCCAGCATTTT. Translated, it gives CASSLINSNQPQHF.